The 17 T cell receptor beta chains in this list originate from one sample, sequenced in a study of shared clonotypes between healthy human individuals. The protocol was immunoSEQ multiplex PCR, while the TCRdb copy is restricted to in-frame clones and leaves out a portion. The sample lists 900,000 to 1,200,000 clones; about 80% were seen once. Sequenced input: memory CD4+ T cells from PBMCs. Subset in this sample: CD45RA-negative fraction. The receptors were gathered from a man aged 18 to 29 in good health. Some clones in this sample may be carry-over from other donors' samples.

The chain uses TRBV5-6 and TRBJ2-3, with 7 bases fitting TRBD1. CDR1 and CDR2 (germline): SGHDT, YYEEEE. The V and J ends lost 2 bases and 4 bases, in that order; junction bases with no gene match: 4. The CDR3 covers 14 residues. The CDR3 protein is CASSFDRVSDTQYF. DNA of the CDR3: TGTGCCAGCAGCTTCGACAGGGTTTCAGATACGCAGTATTTT. The whole variable domain, filled in from reference TRBV5-6 and TRBJ2-3, reads DAGVTQSPTHLIKTRGQQVTLRCSPKSGHDTVSWYQQALGQGPQFIFQYYEEEERQRGNFPDRFSGHQFPNYSSELNVNALLLGDSALYLCASSFDRVSDTQYFGPGTRLTVL.

The V and J genes are TRBV7-2 and TRBJ2-7; TRBD1 is a possible D gene (7 bases). The CDR3 covers 14 residues. Germline values: CDR1 SGHTA, CDR2 FQGNSA. V was clipped by 4 bases and J by 4 bases, with 14 bases between them. The CDR3 spells CASSSRRGRYEQYF. The CDR3 coding sequence is TGTGCCAGCAGCTCTAGGAGGGGGCGATACGAGCAGTACTTC. Full variable domain (remainder filled in from reference TRBV7-2 and TRBJ2-7): GAGVSQSPSNKVTEKGKDVELRCDPISGHTALYWYRQSLGQGLEFLIYFQGNSAPDKSGLPSDRFSAERTGGSVSTLTIQRTQQEDSAVYLCASSSRRGRYEQYFGPGTRLTVT.

V usage is TRBV25-1 and J usage is TRBJ2-2; tentative D call: TRBD1 (6 bases). This CDR3 comprises 16 residues. The germline V gene has CDR1 MGHDK and CDR2 SYGVNS. V gave up 2 bases and J gave up 5 bases, with 15 bases separating them. For the CDR3, the DNA is TGTGCCAGCAGTGAAGTAGGCAGGGGTTATACCGGGGAGCTGTTTTTT. This sequence encodes CASSEVGRGYTGELFF.

With respect to this clone: This could be a read error, since a much larger clone is one nucleotide away. This CDR3 is missing its conserved last phenylalanine or tryptophan, likely due to a read error. The V and J genes are TRBV30 and TRBJ1-5; 8 bases match TRBD1. The length of the CDR3 is 16 residues. Germline CDR1 and CDR2: GTSNPN and SVGIG (reference sequence). The V and J ends lost 4 bases and 7 bases, in that order; junction bases with no gene match: 15. The CDR3 region has the DNA TGTGCCTGGACTCCCTTTGGGACAGGTTTTGGGCAGCCCCAGCATCTT. It is translated as CAWTPFGTGFGQPQHL.

A note on this clone: The sample contains more than one DNA sequence encoding this CDR3. The chain carries TRBV2 and TRBJ1-2; D remains unclear. This CDR3 is built from 12 residues. V was shortened by 4 bases and J by 8 bases, with 11 bases between the two germline ends. CDR1 SNHLY and CDR2 FYNNEI come from the germline V gene. In DNA, the CDR3 is TGTGCCAGCAGTGTTGCAGGAAAGGGCTACACCTTC. Its protein product is CASSVAGKGYTF.

CDR3 amino acids: CASLIHRGRMNTEAFF. The CDR3 region has the DNA TGTGCCAGCCTTATCCACAGGGGGCGAATGAACACTGAAGCTTTCTTT. This rearrangement joins TRBV28 to TRBJ1-1, with TRBD1 matching 9 bases. Per germline, CDR1 MDHEN and CDR2 SYDVKM. Losses at the gene ends were 8 bases for V and 0 bases for J; bases not matched to a gene: 10. The CDR3 runs to 16 residues.

The chain has TRBV27 and TRBJ1-5; the D is unclear. This CDR3 contains 12 residues. Trimming took off 5 bases at V and 9 bases at J, with 11 bases between the two ends. Germline loops: CDR1 MNHEY, CDR2 SMNVEV (reference sequence). CDR3 nucleotide sequence: TGTGCCAGCAGTCCACGTTTGGGGCCCCAGCATTTT. It yields the protein CASSPRLGPQHF.

The sample holds one count of this clone. The V and J genes are TRBV11-2 and TRBJ2-3; weak D call: TRBD1 (6 bases). Trimming shortened V by 1 base and J by 0 bases, and 11 bases separated the two germline ends. From germline, CDR1 is SGHAT and CDR2 FQNNGV. The CDR3 spans 16 residues. The CDR3: CASSLVRGESTDTQYF. CDR3 DNA: TGTGCCAGCAGCTTAGTCAGGGGCGAAAGCACAGATACGCAGTATTTT.

The chain uses TRBV7-2 and TRBJ2-7, with D uncertain. Trimming took 3 bases from V and 7 from J, leaving 10 bases between them. CDR1 and CDR2 from the germline V gene are SGHTA and FQGNSA. The length of the CDR3 is 12 residues. CDR3 region: CASSFPLGEQYF. For the CDR3, the DNA is TGTGCCAGCAGCTTCCCTTTAGGAGAGCAGTACTTC.

V is TRBV5-3 and J is TRBJ1-5; 8 positions match TRBD1. TRBV5-3 carries the ORF label, with uncertain function. The CDR3 runs to 18 residues. V lost 1 base and J lost 0; bases outside the gene matches: 9. This CDR3 is CARSLYRGQDHSNQPQHF. The CDR3 DNA is TGTGCCAGAAGCTTGTATAGGGGACAGGATCATAGCAATCAGCCCCAGCATTTT.

The chain has TRBV27 and TRBJ2-5, with 9 nucleotides matching TRBD2. CDR1 is MNHEY, CDR2 SMNVEV, per germline (reference sequence). V trimming: 5 bases; J trimming: 5 bases; junction bases outside the gene matches: 9. CDR3 length: 15 residues. The CDR3 loop is CASSEAGGVSETQYF. The CDR3, as DNA: TGTGCCAGCAGTGAAGCGGGGGGTGTTAGTGAGACCCAGTACTTC.

The table lists this clone with many counts. V is TRBV9 and J is TRBJ2-2; a possible D gene is TRBD2 (5 bases). There are 15 residues in the CDR3. The germline gives CDR1 SGDLS, CDR2 YYNGEE. V lost 3 bases and J lost 1, with 10 bases in between. The CDR3 loop is CASSESEGNTGELFF. The CDR3 DNA reads TGTGCCAGCAGCGAGTCAGAGGGGAACACCGGGGAGCTGTTTTTT.

This chain joins TRBV7-7 and TRBJ2-3; D not certain. V lost 2 bases to trimming and J lost 0 bases, with 12 bases between them. CDR1 and CDR2 from the germline V gene are SSHAT and FNYEAQ (reference sequence). CDR3 size: 16 residues. CDR3 loop: CASSLIPTTSTDTQYF. The CDR3 DNA reads as TGTGCCAGCAGCTTAATCCCCACAACTAGCACAGATACGCAGTATTTT.

The chain carries TRBV2 and TRBJ1-4; D is possibly TRBD1 (5 bases). The germline CDR1 and CDR2 sequences are SNHLY and FYNNEI. V lost 6 bases and J lost 7, with 24 bases in between. This CDR3 has 17 amino acids. CDR3 DNA: TGTGCCAGCAGCCCCTCGCGGGGGGGTCGAAGGTCTGAAAAACTGTTTTTT. Translating gives CASSPSRGGRRSEKLFF.

The chain uses TRBV5-1 and TRBJ2-3, with D perhaps matching TRBD1 or TRBD2 (5 bases each). The CDR3 consists of 14 residues. V was shortened by 3 bases and J by 1 base, with 9 bases between the two germline ends. The germline gives CDR1 SGHRS, CDR2 YFSETQ. The CDR3 sequence: CASSWDVGTDTQYF. CDR3 DNA sequence: TGCGCCAGCAGCTGGGACGTCGGCACAGATACGCAGTATTTT.

This clone has only a few counts. V usage is TRBV5-1 and J usage is TRBJ2-1; D remains ambiguous. Germline assignment: CDR1 SGHRS and CDR2 YFSETQ. This CDR3 contains 14 residues. With 1 base removed from V and 6 bases from J, the gap between germline ends came to 11 bases. The CDR3 DNA sequence: TGCGCCAGCAGCTTGAGGATTGCTTTCAATGAGCAGTTCTTC. Translation gives CASSLRIAFNEQFF.

There are a few counts of this clone. This chain joins TRBV27 and TRBJ2-7; D is unresolved. The germline V and J ends were trimmed by 5 bases and 2 bases, with 7 bases remaining between them. The CDR3 contains 12 residues. The germline V gene has CDR1 MNHEY and CDR2 SMNVEV (reference sequence). DNA of the CDR3: TGTGCCAGCAGTGGTGGGGCCTACGAGCAGTACTTC. It specifies CASSGGAYEQYF.